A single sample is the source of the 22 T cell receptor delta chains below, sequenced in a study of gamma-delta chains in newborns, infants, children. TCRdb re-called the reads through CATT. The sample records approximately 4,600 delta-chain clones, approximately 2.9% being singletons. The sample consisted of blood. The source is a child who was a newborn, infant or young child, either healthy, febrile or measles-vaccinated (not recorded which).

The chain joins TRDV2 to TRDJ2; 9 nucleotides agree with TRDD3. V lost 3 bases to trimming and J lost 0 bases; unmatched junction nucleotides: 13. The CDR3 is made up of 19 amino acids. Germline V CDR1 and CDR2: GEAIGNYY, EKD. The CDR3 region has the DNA TGTGCCTGTGACCCCGTACTGGGGGAGAGAAGGGCTTTGACAGCACAACTCTTCTTT. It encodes CACDPVLGERRALTAQLFF.

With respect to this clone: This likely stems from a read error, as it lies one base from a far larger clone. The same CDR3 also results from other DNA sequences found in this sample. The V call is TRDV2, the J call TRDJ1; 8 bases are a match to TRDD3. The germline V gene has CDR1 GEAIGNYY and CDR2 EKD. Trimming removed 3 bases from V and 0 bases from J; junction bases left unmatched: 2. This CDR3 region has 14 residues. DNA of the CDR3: TGTGCCTGTGACGCACTGGGGGACACCGATAAACTCATCTTT. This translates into CACDALGDTDKLIF.

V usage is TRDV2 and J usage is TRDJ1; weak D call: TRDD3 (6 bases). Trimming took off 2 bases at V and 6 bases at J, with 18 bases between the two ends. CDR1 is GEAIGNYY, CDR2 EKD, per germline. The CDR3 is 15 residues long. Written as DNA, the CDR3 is TGTGCCTGTGACAAGCTGGGGAGGCTTTTTAATAAACTCATCTTT. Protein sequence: CACDKLGRLFNKLIF.

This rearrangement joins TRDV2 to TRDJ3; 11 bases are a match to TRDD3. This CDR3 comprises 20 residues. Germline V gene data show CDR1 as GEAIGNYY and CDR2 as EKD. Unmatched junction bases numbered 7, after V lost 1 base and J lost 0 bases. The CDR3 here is CACDTLGDTASSWDTRQMFF. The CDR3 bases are TGTGCCTGTGACACTTTGGGGGATACGGCTAGCTCCTGGGACACCCGACAGATGTTTTTC.

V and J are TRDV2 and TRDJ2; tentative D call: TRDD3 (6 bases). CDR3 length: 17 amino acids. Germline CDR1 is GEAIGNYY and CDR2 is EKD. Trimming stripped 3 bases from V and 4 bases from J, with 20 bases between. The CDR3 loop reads CACDAIKLGGETAQLFF. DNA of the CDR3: TGTGCCTGTGACGCCATTAAGTTAGGGGGGGAGACAGCACAACTCTTCTTT.

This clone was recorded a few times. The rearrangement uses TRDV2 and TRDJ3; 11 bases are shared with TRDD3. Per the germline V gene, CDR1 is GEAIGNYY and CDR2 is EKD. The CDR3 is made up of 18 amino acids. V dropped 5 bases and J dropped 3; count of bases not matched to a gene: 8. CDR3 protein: CACGRMGDTSWDTRQMFF. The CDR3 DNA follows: TGTGCCTGTGGAAGGATGGGGGATACGAGCTGGGACACCCGACAGATGTTTTTC.

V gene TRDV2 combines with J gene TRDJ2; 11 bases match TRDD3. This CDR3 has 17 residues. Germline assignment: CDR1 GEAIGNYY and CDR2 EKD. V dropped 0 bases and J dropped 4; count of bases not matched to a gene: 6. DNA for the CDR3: TGTGCCTGTGACACCGTGGGGGATACGCCGCCGACAGCACAACTCTTCTTT. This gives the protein CACDTVGDTPPTAQLFF.

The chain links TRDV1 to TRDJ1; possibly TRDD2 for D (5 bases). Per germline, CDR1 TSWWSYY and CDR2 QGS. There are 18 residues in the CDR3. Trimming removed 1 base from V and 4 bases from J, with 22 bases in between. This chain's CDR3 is CALGEPTESAYMGDKLIF. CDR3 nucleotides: TGTGCTCTTGGGGAACCGACTGAATCCGCCTACATGGGCGATAAACTCATCTTT.

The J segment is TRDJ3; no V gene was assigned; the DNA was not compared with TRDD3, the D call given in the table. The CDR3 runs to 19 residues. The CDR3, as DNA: TGTGCCTGTGACATAACTGGGGGACCCAGCTCCTGGGACACCCGACAGATGTTTTTC. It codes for CACDITGGPSSWDTRQMFF.

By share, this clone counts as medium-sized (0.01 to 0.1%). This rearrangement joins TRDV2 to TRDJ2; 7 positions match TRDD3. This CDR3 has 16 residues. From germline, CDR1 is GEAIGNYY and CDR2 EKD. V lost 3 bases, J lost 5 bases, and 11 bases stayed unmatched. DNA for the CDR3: TGTGCCTGTGACGCCCTTTCTGGGGGTTATACAGCACAACTCTTCTTT. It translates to CACDALSGGYTAQLFF.

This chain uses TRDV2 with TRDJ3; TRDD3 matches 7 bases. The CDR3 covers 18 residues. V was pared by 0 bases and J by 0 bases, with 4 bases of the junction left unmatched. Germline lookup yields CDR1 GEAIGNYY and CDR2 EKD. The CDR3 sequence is CACDTLLGSSWDTRQMFF. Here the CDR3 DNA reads TGTGCCTGTGACACCTTACTGGGGAGCTCCTGGGACACCCGACAGATGTTTTTC.

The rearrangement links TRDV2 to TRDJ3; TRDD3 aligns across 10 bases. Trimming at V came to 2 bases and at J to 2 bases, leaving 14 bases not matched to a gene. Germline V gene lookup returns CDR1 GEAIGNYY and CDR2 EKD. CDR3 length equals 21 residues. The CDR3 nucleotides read TGTGCCTGTGACATACTGGGGGATCCCTACCCCAATCCCTGGGACACCCGACAGATGTTTTTC. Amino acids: CACDILGDPYPNPWDTRQMFF.

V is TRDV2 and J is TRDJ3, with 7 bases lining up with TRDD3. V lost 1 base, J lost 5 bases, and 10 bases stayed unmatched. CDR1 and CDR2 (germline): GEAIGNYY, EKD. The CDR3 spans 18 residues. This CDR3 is CACDTLGYRSRDTRQMFF. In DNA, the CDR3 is TGTGCCTGTGACACACTGGGATACAGGTCCCGGGACACCCGACAGATGTTTTTC.

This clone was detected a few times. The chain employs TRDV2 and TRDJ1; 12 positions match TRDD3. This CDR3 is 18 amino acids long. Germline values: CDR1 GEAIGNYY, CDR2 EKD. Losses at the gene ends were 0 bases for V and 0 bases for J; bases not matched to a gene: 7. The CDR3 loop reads CACDTVWGIRLYTDKLIF. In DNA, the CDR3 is TGTGCCTGTGACACCGTCTGGGGGATACGCTTGTACACCGATAAACTCATCTTT.

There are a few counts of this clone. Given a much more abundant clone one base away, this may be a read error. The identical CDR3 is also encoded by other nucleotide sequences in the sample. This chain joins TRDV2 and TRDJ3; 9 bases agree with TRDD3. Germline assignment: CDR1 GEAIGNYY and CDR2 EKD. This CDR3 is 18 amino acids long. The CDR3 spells CACDTGGYSSWDTRQMFF. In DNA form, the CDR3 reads TGTGCCTGTGACACCGGGGGATACAGCTCCTGGGACACCCGACAGATGTTCTTC.

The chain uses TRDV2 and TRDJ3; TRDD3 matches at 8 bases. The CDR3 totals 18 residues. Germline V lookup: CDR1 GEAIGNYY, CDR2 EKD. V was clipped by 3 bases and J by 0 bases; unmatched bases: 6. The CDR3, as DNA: TGTGCCTGTGACCCACTGGGGGTCAGCTCCTGGGACACCCGACAGATGTTTTTC. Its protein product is CACDPLGVSSWDTRQMFF.

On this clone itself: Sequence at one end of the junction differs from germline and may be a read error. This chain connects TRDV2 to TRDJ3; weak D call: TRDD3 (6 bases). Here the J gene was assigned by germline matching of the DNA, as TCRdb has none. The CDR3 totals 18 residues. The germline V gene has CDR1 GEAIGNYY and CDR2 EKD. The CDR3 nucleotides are TGTGCCTGTGACACCGTGGCGGGGGAGTCCTGGGACGCCCGACAGATGTTTTTC. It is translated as CACDTVAGESWDARQMFF.

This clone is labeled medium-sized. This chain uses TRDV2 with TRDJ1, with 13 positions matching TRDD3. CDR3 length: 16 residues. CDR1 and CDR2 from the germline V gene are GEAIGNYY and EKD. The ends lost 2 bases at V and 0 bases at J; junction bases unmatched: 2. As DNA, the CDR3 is TGTGCCTGTGACATACTGGGGGATACGCACACCGATAAACTCATCTTT. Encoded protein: CACDILGDTHTDKLIF.

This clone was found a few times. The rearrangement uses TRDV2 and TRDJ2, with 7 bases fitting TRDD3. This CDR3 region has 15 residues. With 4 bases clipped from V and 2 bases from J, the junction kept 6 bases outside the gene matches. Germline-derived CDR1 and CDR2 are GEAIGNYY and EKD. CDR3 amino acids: CACDVVGELTAQLFF. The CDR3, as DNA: TGTGCCTGTGATGTCGTGGGGGAGTTGACAGCACAACTCTTCTTT.

CDR3: CACDTLLGDTLTAQLFF. The CDR3 DNA follows: TGTGCCTGTGACACTCTACTGGGGGATACTTTGACAGCACAACTCTTCTTT. V usage is TRDV2 and J usage is TRDJ2, with 11 bases aligning to TRDD3. This CDR3 spans 17 amino acids. Germline V CDR1 and CDR2: GEAIGNYY, EKD. V was pared by 1 base and J by 0 bases, with 3 bases of the junction left unmatched.

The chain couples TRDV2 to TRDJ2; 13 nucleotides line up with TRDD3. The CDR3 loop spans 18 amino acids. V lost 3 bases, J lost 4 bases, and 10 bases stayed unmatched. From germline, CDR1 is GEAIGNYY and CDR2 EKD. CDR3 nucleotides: TGTGCCTGTGACTTCGTACTGGGGGATACGCGAGAGACAGCACAACTCTTCTTT. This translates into CACDFVLGDTRETAQLFF.

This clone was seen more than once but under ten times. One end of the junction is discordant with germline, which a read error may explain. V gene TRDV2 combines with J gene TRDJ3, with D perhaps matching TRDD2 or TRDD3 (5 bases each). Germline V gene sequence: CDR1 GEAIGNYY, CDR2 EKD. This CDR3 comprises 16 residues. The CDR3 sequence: CACDTLLSWDTRKMFF. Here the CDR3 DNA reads TGTGCCTGTGACACTTTACTTTCCTGGGACACCCGAAAGATGTTTTTC.